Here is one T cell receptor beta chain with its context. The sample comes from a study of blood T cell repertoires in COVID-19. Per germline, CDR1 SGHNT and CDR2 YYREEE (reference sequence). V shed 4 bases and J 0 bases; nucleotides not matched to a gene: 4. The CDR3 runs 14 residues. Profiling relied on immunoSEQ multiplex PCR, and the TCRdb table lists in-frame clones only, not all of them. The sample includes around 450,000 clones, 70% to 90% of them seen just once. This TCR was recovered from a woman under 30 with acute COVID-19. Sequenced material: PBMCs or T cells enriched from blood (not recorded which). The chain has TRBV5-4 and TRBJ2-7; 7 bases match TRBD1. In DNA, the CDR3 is TGTGCCAGCAGCGCGGACAGGTTCTCCTACGAGCAGTACTTC. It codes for CASSADRFSYEQYF. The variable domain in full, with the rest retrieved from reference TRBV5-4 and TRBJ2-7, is ETGVTQSPTHLIKTRGQQVTLRCSSQSGHNTVSWYQQALGQGPQFIFQYYREEENGRGNFPPRFSGLQFPNYSSELNVNALELDDSALYLCASSADRFSYEQYFGPGTRLTVT.